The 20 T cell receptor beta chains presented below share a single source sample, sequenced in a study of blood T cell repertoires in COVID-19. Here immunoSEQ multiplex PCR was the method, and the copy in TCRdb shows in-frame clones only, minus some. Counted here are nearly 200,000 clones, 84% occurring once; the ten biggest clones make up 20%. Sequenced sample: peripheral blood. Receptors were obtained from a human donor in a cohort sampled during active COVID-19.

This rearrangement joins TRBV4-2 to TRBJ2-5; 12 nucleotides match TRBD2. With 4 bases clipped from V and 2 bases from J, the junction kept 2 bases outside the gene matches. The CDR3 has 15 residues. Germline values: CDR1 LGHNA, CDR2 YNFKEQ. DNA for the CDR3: TGTGCCAGCAGCCGAACTAGCGGGGGGCAAGAGACCCAGTACTTC. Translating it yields CASSRTSGGQETQYF.

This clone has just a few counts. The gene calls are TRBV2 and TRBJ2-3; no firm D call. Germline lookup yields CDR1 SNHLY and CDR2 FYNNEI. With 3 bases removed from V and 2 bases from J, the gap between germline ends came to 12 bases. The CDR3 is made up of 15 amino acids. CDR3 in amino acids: CASSDDLDPTDTQYF. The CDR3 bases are TGTGCCAGCAGTGACGACTTAGACCCCACAGATACGCAGTATTTT.

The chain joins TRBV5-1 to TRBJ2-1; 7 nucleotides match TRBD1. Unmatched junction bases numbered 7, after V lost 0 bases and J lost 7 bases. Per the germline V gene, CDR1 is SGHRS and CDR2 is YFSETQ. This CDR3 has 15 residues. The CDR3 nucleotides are TGCGCCAGCAGCTTGGCACAGGGGAGCAGGAATGAGCAGTTCTTC. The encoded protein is CASSLAQGSRNEQFF.

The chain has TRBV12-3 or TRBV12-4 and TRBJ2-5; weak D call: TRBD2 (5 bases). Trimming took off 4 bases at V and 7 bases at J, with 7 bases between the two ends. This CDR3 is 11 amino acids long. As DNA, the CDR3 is TGTGCCAGCAGTTCTGGAGGGACCCAGTACTTC. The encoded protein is CASSSGGTQYF.

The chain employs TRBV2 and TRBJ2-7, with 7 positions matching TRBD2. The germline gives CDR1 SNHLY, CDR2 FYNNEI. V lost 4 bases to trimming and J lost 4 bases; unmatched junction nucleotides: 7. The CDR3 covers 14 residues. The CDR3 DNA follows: TGTGCCAGCAGTGCCCAGCGGGGTTCGTACGAGCAGTACGTC. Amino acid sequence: CASSAQRGSYEQYV.

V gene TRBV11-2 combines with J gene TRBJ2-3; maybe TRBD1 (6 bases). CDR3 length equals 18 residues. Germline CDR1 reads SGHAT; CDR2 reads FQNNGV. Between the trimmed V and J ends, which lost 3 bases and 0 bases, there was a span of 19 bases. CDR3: CASSFLSGTGISTDTQYF. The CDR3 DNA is TGTGCCAGCAGCTTCCTCTCCGGCACAGGGATTAGCACAGATACGCAGTATTTT.

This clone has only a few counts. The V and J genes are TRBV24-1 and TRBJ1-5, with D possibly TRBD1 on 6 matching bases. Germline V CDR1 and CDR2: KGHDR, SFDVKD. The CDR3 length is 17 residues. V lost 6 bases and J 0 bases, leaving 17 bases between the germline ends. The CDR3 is CATSLGQTTGSNQPQHF. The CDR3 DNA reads TGTGCCACCAGTTTAGGACAGACAACCGGTAGCAATCAGCCCCAGCATTTT.

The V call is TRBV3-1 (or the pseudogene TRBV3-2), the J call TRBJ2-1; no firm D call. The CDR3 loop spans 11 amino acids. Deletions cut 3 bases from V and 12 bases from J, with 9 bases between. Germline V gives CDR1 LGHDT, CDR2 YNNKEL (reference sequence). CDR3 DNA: TGTGCCAGCAGCCACGTTGAGAGGCAGTTCTTC. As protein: CASSHVERQFF.

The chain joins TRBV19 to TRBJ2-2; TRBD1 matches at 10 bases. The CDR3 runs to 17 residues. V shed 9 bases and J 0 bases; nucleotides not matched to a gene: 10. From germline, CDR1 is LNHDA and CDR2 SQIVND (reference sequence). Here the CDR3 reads CASGGDRGGPNTGELFF. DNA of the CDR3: TGTGCCAGCGGGGGGGACAGGGGAGGACCGAACACCGGGGAGCTGTTTTTT.

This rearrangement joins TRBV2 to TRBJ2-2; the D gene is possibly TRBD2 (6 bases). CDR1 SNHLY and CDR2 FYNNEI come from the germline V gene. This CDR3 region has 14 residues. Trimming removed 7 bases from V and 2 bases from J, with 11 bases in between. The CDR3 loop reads CASIGDSNTGELFF. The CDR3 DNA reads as TGTGCCAGCATCGGGGACTCAAACACCGGGGAGCTGTTTTTT.

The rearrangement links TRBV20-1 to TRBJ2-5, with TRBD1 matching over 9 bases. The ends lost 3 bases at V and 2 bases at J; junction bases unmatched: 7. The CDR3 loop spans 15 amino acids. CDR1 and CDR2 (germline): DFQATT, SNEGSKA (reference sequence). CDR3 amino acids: CSASPDRGSQETQYF. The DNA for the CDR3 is TGCAGTGCTAGTCCAGACAGGGGGTCGCAAGAGACCCAGTACTTC.

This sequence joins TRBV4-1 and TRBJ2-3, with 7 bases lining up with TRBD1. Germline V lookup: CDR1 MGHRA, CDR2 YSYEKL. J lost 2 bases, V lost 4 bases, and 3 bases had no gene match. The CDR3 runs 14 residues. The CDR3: CASSPGQYTDTQYF. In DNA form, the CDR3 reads TGCGCCAGCAGCCCGGGACAGTACACAGATACGCAGTATTTT.

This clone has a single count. CDR3 region: CASSRLTRNPEAFF. In DNA, the CDR3 is TGTGCCAGCAGCCGACTCACTCGGAACCCCGAAGCTTTCTTT. The rearrangement links TRBV6-5 to TRBJ1-1, with D unclear. This CDR3 is built from 14 residues. Germline CDR1 is MNHEY and CDR2 is SVGAGI. The V end was cut by 6 bases, the J end by 8 bases, with 19 bases between.

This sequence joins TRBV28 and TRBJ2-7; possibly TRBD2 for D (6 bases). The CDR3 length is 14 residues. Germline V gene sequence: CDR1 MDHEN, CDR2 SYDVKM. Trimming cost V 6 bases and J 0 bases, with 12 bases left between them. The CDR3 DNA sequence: TGTGCCAGCAGGGGGGGACGGAGCTCCTACGAGCAGTACTTC. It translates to CASRGGRSSYEQYF.

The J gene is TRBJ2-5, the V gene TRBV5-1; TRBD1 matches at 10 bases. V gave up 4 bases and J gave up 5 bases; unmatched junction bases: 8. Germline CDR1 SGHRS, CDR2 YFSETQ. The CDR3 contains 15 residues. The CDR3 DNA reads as TGCGCCAGCAGCCCCAGGACAGGGGGAGGTGAGACCCAGTACTTC. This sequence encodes CASSPRTGGGETQYF.

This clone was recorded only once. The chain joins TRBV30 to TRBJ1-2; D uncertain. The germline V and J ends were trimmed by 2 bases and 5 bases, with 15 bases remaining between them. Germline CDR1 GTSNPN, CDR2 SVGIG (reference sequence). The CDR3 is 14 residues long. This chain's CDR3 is CAWSTPGGLYGYTF. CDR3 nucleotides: TGTGCCTGGAGTACCCCGGGAGGGTTGTATGGCTACACCTTC.

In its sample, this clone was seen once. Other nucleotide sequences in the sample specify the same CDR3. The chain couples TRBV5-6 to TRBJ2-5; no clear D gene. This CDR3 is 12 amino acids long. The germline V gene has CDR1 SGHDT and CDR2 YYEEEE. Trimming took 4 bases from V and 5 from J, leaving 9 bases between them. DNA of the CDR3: TGTGCCAGCAGCCTGGATCGGGAGACCCAGTACTTC. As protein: CASSLDRETQYF.

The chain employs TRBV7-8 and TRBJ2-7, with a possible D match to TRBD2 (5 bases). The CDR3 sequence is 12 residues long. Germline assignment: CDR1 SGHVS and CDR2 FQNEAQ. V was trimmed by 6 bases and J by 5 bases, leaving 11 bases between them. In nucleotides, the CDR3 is TGTGCCAGCAGTCGGGGTTCCCACGAGCAGTACTTC. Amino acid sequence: CASSRGSHEQYF.

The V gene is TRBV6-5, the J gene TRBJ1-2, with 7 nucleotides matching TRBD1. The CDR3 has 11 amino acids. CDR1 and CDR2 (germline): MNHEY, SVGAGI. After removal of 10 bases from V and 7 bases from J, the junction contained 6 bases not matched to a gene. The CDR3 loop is CATEGAVGYTF. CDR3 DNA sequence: TGTGCCACCGAGGGGGCGGTTGGCTACACCTTC.

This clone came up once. The CDR3 protein is CASSGTGSEQYF. CDR3 coding DNA: TGTGCCAGCAGTGGGACAGGGAGCGAGCAGTACTTC. The chain couples TRBV25-1 to TRBJ2-7; TRBD1 matches at 8 bases. The trim removed 4 bases at V and 6 bases at J, leaving 2 bases unmatched. In germline, CDR1 is MGHDK, CDR2 SYGVNS. This CDR3 is built from 12 residues.